This T cell receptor beta chain comes out of a study of T cells after yellow fever vaccination. Study-wide points: The secondary response peaked faster, at day 5 versus 15, but was weaker.

This clonotype was picked up a small number of times. The antigen is unknown. In TCRdb, the 5' RACE reads were re-called with MiXCR into one record per CDR3 protein. The data show a few hundred thousand distinct CDR3 sequences, more than 5.5% seen once. The CDR3 covers 15 residues. V shed 0 bases and J 5 bases; nucleotides not matched to a gene: 4. Germline V CDR1 and CDR2: SGHRS, YFSETQ. The chain uses TRBV5-1 and TRBJ2-5, with TRBD2 matching 10 bases. The sample in question was PBMCs, obtained 5 days after the yellow fever booster vaccination. This TCR came from a man between 25 and 39 years old who received the YFV17D yellow fever vaccine. The chain's CDR3 is CASSLASGSRETQYF. DNA for the CDR3: TGCGCCAGCAGCTTGGCTAGCGGGAGTCGGGAGACCCAGTACTTC.